The 25 T cell receptor beta chains given below trace back to one sample, sequenced in a study of cytomegalovirus exposure and HLA in healthy donors. Vbeta (60) and Jbeta (13) primers were used in the PCR. Only in-frame clones appear in the TCRdb table, and some are missing; sequencing was by immunoSEQ multiplex PCR. This sample carries about 97,000 clones, roughly 85% of them seen once, and the ten largest clones take approximately 2.4%. The sequencing input was PBMCs. Source of these receptors: a man aged 35-49 years in good health and CMV-seronegative.

The chain links TRBV18 to TRBJ1-2, with 9 bases aligning to TRBD1. The CDR3 covers 14 residues. V lost 2 bases, J lost 4 bases, and 2 bases stayed unmatched. Germline loops: CDR1 KGHSH, CDR2 LQKENI. The CDR3 spells CASSPNRGLYGYTF. DNA for the CDR3: TGTGCCAGCTCACCAAACAGGGGGCTCTATGGCTACACCTTC.

The chain is built from TRBV10-3 and TRBJ1-5; 7 bases line up with TRBD1. Germline V gene sequence: CDR1 ENHRY, CDR2 SYGVKD. V trimming: 10 bases; J trimming: 5 bases; junction bases outside the gene matches: 8. This CDR3 has 13 residues. CDR3 sequence reads: CATRDSGDQPQHF. Written as DNA, the CDR3 is TGTGCCACAAGGGACAGTGGAGATCAGCCCCAGCATTTT.

About this clone: An end of the junction differs from the germline gene, which may be a read error. The chain joins TRBV5-1 to TRBJ1-4; D may be TRBD1 (5 bases). The CDR3 has 12 amino acids. Germline CDR1 and CDR2: SGHRS and YFSETQ. The CDR3 DNA is TGCGCCAGCAGCTGTGACAGCCGAAAAACTGTTTTT. This gives the protein CASSCDSRKTVF.

The rearrangement joins TRBV27 to TRBJ1-2, with TRBD1 matching over 7 bases. This CDR3 has 14 residues. The V segment lost 3 bases and the J segment 4 bases; nucleotides outside the gene matches: 5. CDR1 MNHEY and CDR2 SMNVEV come from the germline V gene (reference sequence). As DNA, the CDR3 is TGTGCCAGCAGTTTTGGGACAGCGGCCTATGGCTACACCTTC. Encoded protein: CASSFGTAAYGYTF.

The rearrangement uses TRBV10-2 and TRBJ2-3; TRBD2 aligns across 8 bases. CDR3 length: 15 residues. Germline trimming cut 4 bases from V and 0 bases from J; bases unmatched to any gene: 3. The germline CDR1 and CDR2 sequences are WSHSY and SAAADI. CDR3 sequence (DNA): TGCGCCAGCAGTGGTAGCGGGGAGAGCACAGATACGCAGTATTTT. This encodes CASSGSGESTDTQYF.

V usage is TRBV6-1 and J usage is TRBJ1-1, with D tentatively TRBD1 (6 bases). Germline V gene sequence: CDR1 MNHNS, CDR2 SASEGT. Deletions cut 5 bases from V and 0 bases from J, with 7 bases between. This CDR3 is 13 amino acids long. The CDR3 DNA sequence: TGTGCCAGCAGTAACAGGGTGAACACTGAAGCTTTCTTT. This encodes CASSNRVNTEAFF.

The chain couples TRBV2 to TRBJ2-1; tentative D call: TRBD2 (5 bases). The CDR3 is 14 residues long. Germline V gene lookup returns CDR1 SNHLY and CDR2 FYNNEI. The germline V and J ends were trimmed by 7 bases and 4 bases, with 14 bases remaining between them. As DNA, the CDR3 is TGTGCCAGCACTGGGCAGGAGGCGTACAATGAGCAGTTCTTC. This translates into CASTGQEAYNEQFF.

The V gene is TRBV19, the J gene TRBJ2-7; TRBD1 matches 10 bases. V trimming: 5 bases; J trimming: 5 bases; junction bases outside the gene matches: 9. CDR1 LNHDA and CDR2 SQIVND come from the germline V gene (reference sequence). The CDR3 length is 15 residues. CDR3 nucleotides: TGTGCCAGTAGTGAGACGGGGACAGGGGTTGACGAGCAGTACTTC. Protein product: CASSETGTGVDEQYF.

The chain is built from TRBV11-3 and TRBJ2-7, with TRBD2 as a possible D gene (5 bases). V was clipped by 6 bases and J by 4 bases, with 16 bases between them. There are 14 residues in the CDR3. Germline values: CDR1 SGHNT, CDR2 YENEEA. For the CDR3, the DNA is TGTGCCAGCAGTTCGGGATCCTCCCCTTACGAGCAGTACTTC. Its translation is CASSSGSSPYEQYF.

The chain has TRBV28 and TRBJ2-3; 10 nucleotides agree with TRBD2. This CDR3 has 16 amino acids. Germline V lookup: CDR1 MDHEN, CDR2 SYDVKM. The V gene end was trimmed by 5 bases and the J gene end by 4 bases; junction bases not matched to a gene: 9. The CDR3 DNA reads TGTGCCAGCAGTCCCCGACCAGCGGGGGGGCCAGATACGCAGTATTTT. Its protein is CASSPRPAGGPDTQYF.

The chain links TRBV5-4 to TRBJ2-1, with 8 nucleotides matching TRBD1. CDR3 length: 15 amino acids. The germline V gene has CDR1 SGHNT and CDR2 YYREEE (reference sequence). V shed 3 bases, J shed 5 bases, and the junction held 7 bases outside the gene matches. CDR3 sequence reads: CASSSGGAVNNEQFF. The CDR3 nucleotides are TGTGCCAGCAGCTCAGGGGGCGCCGTAAACAATGAGCAGTTCTTC.

The chain is built from TRBV19 and TRBJ1-5, with 8 bases identical to TRBD1. The V gene end was trimmed by 6 bases and the J gene end by 4 bases; junction bases not matched to a gene: 8. Germline CDR1 LNHDA, CDR2 SQIVND (reference sequence). This CDR3 is built from 15 residues. DNA of the CDR3: TGTGCCAGTAGGCTTCAGGGGGCAACAAATCAGCCCCAGCATTTT. This gives the protein CASRLQGATNQPQHF.

This clone was seen a few times. The chain has TRBV20-1 and TRBJ2-7; D gene uncertain. The CDR3 has 11 residues. Germline CDR1 reads DFQATT; CDR2 reads SNEGSKA (reference sequence). The V end was cut by 2 bases, the J end by 3 bases, with 5 bases between. The CDR3 is CSARINYEQYF. The CDR3 DNA reads TGCAGTGCTAGAATAAACTACGAGCAGTACTTC.

The chain joins TRBV11-1 to TRBJ2-2, with 8 bases identical to TRBD1. This CDR3 is built from 16 residues. Germline loops: CDR1 SGHAT, CDR2 FQDESV (reference sequence). Unmatched junction bases numbered 2, after V lost 1 base and J lost 1 base. CDR3 residues: CASSLEDRVNTGELFF. In nucleotides, the CDR3 is TGTGCCAGCAGCTTAGAGGACAGGGTGAACACCGGGGAGCTGTTTTTT.

The chain links TRBV11-3 to TRBJ2-2; 9 bases map to TRBD1. The junction had 6 bases not matched to a gene; V was cut back by 4 bases and J by 3 bases. Germline V gene data show CDR1 as SGHNT and CDR2 as YENEEA. The CDR3 runs 16 residues. For the CDR3, the DNA is TGTGCCAGCAGCTCGCAACGGGACAGGGACACCGGGGAGCTGTTTTTT. The encoded protein is CASSSQRDRDTGELFF.

The chain carries TRBV19 and TRBJ2-7; weak D call: TRBD1 (5 bases). The CDR3 is made up of 17 amino acids. Germline V gives CDR1 LNHDA, CDR2 SQIVND (reference sequence). V was shortened by 4 bases and J by 0 bases, with 19 bases between the two germline ends. This chain's CDR3 is CASSRARTGTFSYEQYF. CDR3 DNA: TGTGCCAGTAGTAGAGCAAGAACAGGCACCTTCTCCTACGAGCAGTACTTC.

This clone has just one count. The chain has TRBV18 and TRBJ1-2, with unresolved D. The CDR3 loop spans 12 amino acids. Germline V gene lookup returns CDR1 KGHSH and CDR2 LQKENI. V dropped 6 bases and J dropped 3 bases, with 8 bases sitting between them. The DNA of the CDR3 is TGTGCCAGCTCCCTCCAGGACTATGGCTACACCTTC. Its protein product is CASSLQDYGYTF.

This chain connects TRBV7-2 to TRBJ1-1, with D tentatively TRBD1 (6 bases). Germline CDR1 reads SGHTA; CDR2 reads FQGNSA. The CDR3 extends over 13 amino acids. Trimming shortened V by 6 bases and J by 4 bases, and 12 bases separated the two germline ends. CDR3 nucleotide sequence: TGTGCCAGCAGAATCGCAGGGGCCACTGAAGCTTTCTTT. Translated, it gives CASRIAGATEAFF.

This rearrangement joins TRBV14 to TRBJ1-1, with a possible D match to TRBD1 (6 bases). From germline, CDR1 is SGHDN and CDR2 FVKESK. V was trimmed by 0 bases and J by 7 bases, leaving 9 bases between them. The CDR3 runs to 13 residues. Here the CDR3 reads CASSQDRGREAFF. The CDR3 coding sequence is TGTGCCAGCAGCCAAGACAGGGGACGTGAAGCTTTCTTT.

This chain joins TRBV29-1 and TRBJ1-1; perhaps TRBD1 as D (5 bases). CDR1 and CDR2 from the germline V gene are SQVTM and ANQGSEA. Trimming left V 5 bases short and J 6 bases short, with 16 bases between. The CDR3 totals 13 residues. CDR3 nucleotides: TGCAGCGTTTTGCGGACACCTGCCTCTGAAGCTTTCTTT. Its protein is CSVLRTPASEAFF.

There are a few counts of this clone. The rearrangement uses TRBV5-1 and TRBJ1-4, with 7 bases aligning to TRBD1. The V gene's germline CDR1 is SGHRS and CDR2 YFSETQ. The CDR3 is 15 amino acids. The trim removed 0 bases at V and 8 bases at J, leaving 7 bases unmatched. This CDR3 reads CASSLDLAGGEKLFF. Written as DNA, the CDR3 is TGCGCCAGCAGCTTGGACCTTGCAGGGGGAGAAAAACTGTTTTTT.

The sample holds one count of this clone. CDR3 in DNA: TGTGCCAGCAGCTTAGAAGGGGGTAACACCGGGGAGCTGTTTTTT. Translating it yields CASSLEGGNTGELFF. This sequence joins TRBV11-1 and TRBJ2-2; the D gene is possibly TRBD1 (6 bases). The length of the CDR3 is 15 residues. The V end was cut by 1 base, the J end by 2 bases, with 8 bases between. Per germline, CDR1 SGHAT and CDR2 FQDESV (reference sequence).

Within the sample, this clone is medium-sized. This sequence joins TRBV6-4 and TRBJ1-6; D unresolved. CDR3 length: 14 residues. Looked up from germline, CDR1 is MRHNA and CDR2 is SNTAGT. Trimming stripped 2 bases from V and 5 bases from J, with 7 bases between. CDR3 in amino acids: CASSDGRDNSPLHF. The CDR3 region has the DNA TGTGCCAGCAGTGACGGGCGCGATAATTCACCCCTCCACTTT.

The CDR3 nucleotides are TGTGCCAGAAGCTCGATTGGGACAGGGCATGGCTACACCTTC. Protein: CARSSIGTGHGYTF. This chain uses TRBV7-5 with TRBJ1-2; the table's D gene call, TRBD1, was not cross checked with the DNA. TRBV7-5 is classified as a pseudogene. The CDR3 has 14 amino acids.

The chain recombines TRBV6-1 with TRBJ1-6; tentative D call: TRBD1 (6 bases). V lost 4 bases to trimming and J lost 11 bases, with 12 bases between them. This CDR3 comprises 13 residues. Germline V gene lookup returns CDR1 MNHNS and CDR2 SASEGT. The CDR3 loop is CASSAAGGPPLHF. The CDR3 nucleotides are TGTGCCAGCAGTGCGGCGGGGGGCCCACCCCTCCACTTT.